This T cell receptor (beta chain) was sequenced for a study of regulatory T cells in long-lasting Graves disease. Building the TCR beta libraries relied on iRepertoire HTBI primers, and CDR3 regions underwent Arm-PCR. TCRdb recomputed calls from the multiplex PCR reads with MiXCR, one row per CDR3 protein. There are about 540,000 distinct CDR3 sequences in the sample; about 13% occur only once, and more than 8.5% lies in the top ten. The sample's time point: newly diagnosed GD, antithyroid drugs for less than 3 months. There was RNA extracted from PBMCs, and the TCR library was made from it. In its sample, this clonotype was seen many times. This CDR3 region has 12 residues. Germline CDR1 and CDR2: SGHTA and FQGNSA. V dropped 4 bases and J dropped 3 bases, with 6 bases sitting between them. Another study also made use of these data, one on T cells in Graves' hyperthyroidism and ophthalmopathy.

The receptor was isolated from a man aged 30-40 years with Graves disease. The rearrangement links TRBV7-2 to TRBJ1-2, with unresolved D. The sequenced sample was peripheral blood mononuclear cells (PBMCs), obtained at new diagnosis, from a patient treated with antithyroid drugs. CDR3 DNA: TGTGCCAGCAGCTCGACACACTATGGCTACACCTTC. It is translated as CASSSTHYGYTF.